The clone carrying this TCR beta chain has just a few counts. It was uncontrolled infection, other autoimmune disease, pregnancy or lactation that excluded patients. These data originate in a study of T cells in Graves' hyperthyroidism and ophthalmopathy. J lost 10 bases, V lost 2 bases, and 6 bases had no gene match. The germline V gene encodes CDR1 MNHEY and CDR2 SVGAGI. The CDR3 spans 15 residues. What was amplified from RNA transcripts were TCR beta CDR3 regions. First-round RT-PCR of the TCR CDR3 relied on the HTBI primer set. A single record per CDR3 protein comes from TCRdb applying MiXCR to the multiplex PCR reads. This table holds 750,000 to 950,000 distinct CDR3 sequences, around 38% found once.

Sequenced material: blood. The clonotype was recovered from a man aged 18 to 29 with Graves' hyperthyroidism. The rearrangement uses TRBV6-5 and TRBJ1-6; 9 bases align to TRBD1. CDR3 in amino acids: CASSYTYRGHSPLHF. The CDR3 DNA sequence: TGTGCCAGCAGTTACACGTACAGGGGGCACTCACCCCTCCACTTT.